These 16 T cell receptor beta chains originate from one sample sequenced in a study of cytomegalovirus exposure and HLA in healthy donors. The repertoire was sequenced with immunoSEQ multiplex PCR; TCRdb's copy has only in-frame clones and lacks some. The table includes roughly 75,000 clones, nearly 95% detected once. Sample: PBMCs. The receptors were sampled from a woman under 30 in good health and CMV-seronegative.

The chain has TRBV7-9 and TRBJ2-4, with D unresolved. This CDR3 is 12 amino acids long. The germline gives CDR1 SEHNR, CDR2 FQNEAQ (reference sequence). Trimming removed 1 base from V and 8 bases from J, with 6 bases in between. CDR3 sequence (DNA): TGTGCCAGCAGCTTAGATCGGTACATTCAGTACTTC. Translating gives CASSLDRYIQYF.

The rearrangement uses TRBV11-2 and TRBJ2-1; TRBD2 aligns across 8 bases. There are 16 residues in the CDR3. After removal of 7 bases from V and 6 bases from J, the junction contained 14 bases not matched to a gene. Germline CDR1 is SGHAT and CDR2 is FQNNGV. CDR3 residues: CASTPLTGGTFNEQFF. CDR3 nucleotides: TGTGCCAGCACCCCCCTGACGGGAGGGACCTTCAATGAGCAGTTCTTC. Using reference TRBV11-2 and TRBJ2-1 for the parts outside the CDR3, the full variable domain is EAGVAQSPRYKIIEKRQSVAFWCNPISGHATLYWYQQILGQGPKLLIQFQNNGVVDDSQLPKDRFSAERLKGVDSTLKIQPAKLEDSAVYLCASTPLTGGTFNEQFFGPGTRLTVL.

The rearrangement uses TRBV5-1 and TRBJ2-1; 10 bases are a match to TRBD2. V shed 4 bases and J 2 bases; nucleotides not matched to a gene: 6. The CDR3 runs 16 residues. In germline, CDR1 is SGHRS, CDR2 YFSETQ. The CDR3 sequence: CASSPSLAGAYNEQFF. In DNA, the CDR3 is TGCGCCAGCAGCCCTTCGCTAGCGGGAGCCTACAATGAGCAGTTCTTC.

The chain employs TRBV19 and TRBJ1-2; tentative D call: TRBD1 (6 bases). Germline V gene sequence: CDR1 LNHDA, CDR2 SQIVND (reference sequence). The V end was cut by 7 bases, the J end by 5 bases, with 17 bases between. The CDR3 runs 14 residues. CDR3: CASTPGGLRYGYTF. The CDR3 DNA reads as TGTGCCAGTACCCCGGGGGGCCTAAGGTATGGCTACACCTTC.

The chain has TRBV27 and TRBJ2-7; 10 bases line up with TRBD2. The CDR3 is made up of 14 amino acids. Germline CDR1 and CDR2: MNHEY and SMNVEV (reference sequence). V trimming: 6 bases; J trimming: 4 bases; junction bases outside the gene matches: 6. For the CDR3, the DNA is TGTGCCAGCAGCCCGGGACTAGCGATGTACGAGCAGTACTTC. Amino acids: CASSPGLAMYEQYF.

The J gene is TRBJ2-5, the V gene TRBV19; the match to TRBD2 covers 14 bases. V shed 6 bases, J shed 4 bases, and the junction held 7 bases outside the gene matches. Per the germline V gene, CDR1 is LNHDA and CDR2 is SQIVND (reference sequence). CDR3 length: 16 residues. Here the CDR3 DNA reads TGTGCCAGTAGCCCAGGGGGACTAGCGGGAGTAGAGACCCAGTACTTC. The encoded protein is CASSPGGLAGVETQYF.

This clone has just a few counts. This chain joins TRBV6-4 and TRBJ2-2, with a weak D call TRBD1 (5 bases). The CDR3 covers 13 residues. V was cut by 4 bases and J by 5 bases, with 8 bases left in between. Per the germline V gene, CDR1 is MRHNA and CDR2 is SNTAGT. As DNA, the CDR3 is TGTGCCAGCAGTGTGGGGCCTACCGGGGAGCTGTTTTTT. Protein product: CASSVGPTGELFF.

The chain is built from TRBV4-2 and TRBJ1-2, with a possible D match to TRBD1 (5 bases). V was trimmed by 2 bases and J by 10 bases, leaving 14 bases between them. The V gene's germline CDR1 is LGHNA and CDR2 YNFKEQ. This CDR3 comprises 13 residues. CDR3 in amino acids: CASSQLGTLTYTF. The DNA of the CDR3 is TGTGCCAGCAGCCAACTCGGGACTCTTACCTACACCTTC.

The CDR3 loop reads CASSQRGLAGPMDTQYF. CDR3 sequence (DNA): TGTGCCAGCAGTCAGAGGGGACTAGCGGGACCAATGGATACGCAGTATTTT. V is TRBV27 and J is TRBJ2-3; the match to TRBD2 covers 13 bases. Germline loops: CDR1 MNHEY, CDR2 SMNVEV (reference sequence). This CDR3 comprises 17 residues. Germline trimming cut 5 bases from V and 6 bases from J; bases unmatched to any gene: 11.

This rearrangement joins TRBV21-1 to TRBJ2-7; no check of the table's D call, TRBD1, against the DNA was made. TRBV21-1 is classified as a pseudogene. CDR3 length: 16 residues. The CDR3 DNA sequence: TGTGCCAGCAGCCAGGGGTCGGACAGGGGAAACTACGAGCAGTACTTC. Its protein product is CASSQGSDRGNYEQYF.

The CDR3 DNA reads TGTGCCAGCAGCGTAGTTGGAGATTCCTACGAGCAGTACTTC. Protein sequence: CASSVVGDSYEQYF. The J gene is TRBJ2-7, the V gene TRBV9; D remains ambiguous. Trimming cost V 0 bases and J 1 base, with 8 bases left between them. Germline CDR1 is SGDLS and CDR2 is YYNGEE. The CDR3 totals 14 residues.

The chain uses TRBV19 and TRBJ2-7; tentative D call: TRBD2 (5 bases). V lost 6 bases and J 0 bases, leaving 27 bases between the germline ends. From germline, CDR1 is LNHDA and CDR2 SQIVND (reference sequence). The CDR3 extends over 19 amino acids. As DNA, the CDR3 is TGTGCCAGTAGGCCTTCCGGACTCCGGGAAAGACAAGGCTCCTACGAGCAGTACTTC. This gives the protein CASRPSGLRERQGSYEQYF.

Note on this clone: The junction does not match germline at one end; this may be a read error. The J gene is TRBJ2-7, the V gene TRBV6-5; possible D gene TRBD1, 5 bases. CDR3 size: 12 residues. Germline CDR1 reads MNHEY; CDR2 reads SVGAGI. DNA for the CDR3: TGTGCCAGCAGTCGTGACAGCTACGGGCAGTACTTC. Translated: CASSRDSYGQYF.

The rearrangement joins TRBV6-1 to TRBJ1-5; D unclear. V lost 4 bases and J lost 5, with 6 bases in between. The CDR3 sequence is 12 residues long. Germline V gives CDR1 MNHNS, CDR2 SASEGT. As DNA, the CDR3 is TGTGCCAGCAGTGGGTTAGATCAGCCCCAGCATTTT. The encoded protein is CASSGLDQPQHF.

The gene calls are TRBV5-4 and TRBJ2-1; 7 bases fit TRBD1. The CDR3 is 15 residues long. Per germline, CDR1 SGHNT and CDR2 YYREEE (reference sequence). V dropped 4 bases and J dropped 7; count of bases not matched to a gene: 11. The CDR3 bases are TGTGCCAGCAGCCCAGGGACAGCCTCAATTAATGAGCAGTTCTTC. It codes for CASSPGTASINEQFF.

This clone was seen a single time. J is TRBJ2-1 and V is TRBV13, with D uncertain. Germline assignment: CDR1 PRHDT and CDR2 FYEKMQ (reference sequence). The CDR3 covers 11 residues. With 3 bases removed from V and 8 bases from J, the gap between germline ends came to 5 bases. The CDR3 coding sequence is TGTGCCAGCAGCTTTAGTTATGAGCAGTTCTTC. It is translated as CASSFSYEQFF.